These 18 T cell receptor beta chains originate from one sample sequenced in a study of T cells in Graves' hyperthyroidism and ophthalmopathy. The TCR beta CDR3 regions underwent amplification using RNA transcripts as the source. Carried out on the TCR CDR3, a first-round RT-PCR used the HTBI primer set. A single record per CDR3 protein comes from TCRdb applying MiXCR to the multiplex PCR reads. The top ten hold 15% to 17% of the sample, which has roughly 700,000 distinct CDR3 sequences, 17% seen once. Sequenced: blood. The receptors shown here come from a man aged 50-60 years with Graves' hyperthyroidism.

The CDR3 protein is CASSLNAGRLFF. The CDR3 DNA reads TGTGCCAGCAGTTTAAATGCGGGACGGCTGTTTTTT. The V call is TRBV28, the J call TRBJ2-2; D possibly corresponds to TRBD2 (6 bases). V was trimmed by 2 bases and J by 13 bases, leaving 11 bases between them. Germline loops: CDR1 MDHEN, CDR2 SYDVKM. The CDR3 consists of 12 residues.

The rearrangement uses TRBV20-1 and TRBJ2-6; no clear D. This CDR3 has 13 amino acids. The V and J ends lost 5 bases and 4 bases respectively, with 9 bases between them. The germline CDR1 and CDR2 sequences are DFQATT and SNEGSKA (reference sequence). The CDR3 region has the DNA TGCAGTGCTCGGTCGGCCGGGGCCAACGTCCTGACTTTC. Its translation is CSARSAGANVLTF.

The chain uses TRBV5-6 and TRBJ1-3, with D unclear. CDR1 is SGHDT and CDR2 is YYEEEE in the germline V gene. The length of the CDR3 is 17 residues. Trimming stripped 2 bases from V and 0 bases from J, with 15 bases between. The CDR3 spells CASSFRTRALSGNTIYF. The CDR3 nucleotides read TGTGCCAGCAGCTTCCGGACTCGGGCCCTCTCTGGAAACACCATATATTTT.

V and J are TRBV20-1 and TRBJ2-7; 7 bases line up with TRBD2. V lost 1 base, J lost 2 bases, and 5 bases stayed unmatched. This CDR3 is built from 14 residues. Germline CDR1 reads DFQATT; CDR2 reads SNEGSKA (reference sequence). CDR3 in amino acids: CSARGGGGTYEQYF. CDR3 nucleotides: TGCAGTGCTAGAGGGGGCGGGGGTACCTACGAGCAGTACTTC.

This clonotype was observed many times. The chain combines TRBV2 with TRBJ2-6, with 8 bases aligning to TRBD1. CDR1 and CDR2 from the germline V gene are SNHLY and FYNNEI. This CDR3 region has 14 residues. V shed 10 bases and J 4 bases; nucleotides not matched to a gene: 6. As DNA, the CDR3 is TGTGCCAACGGGCGGGACAGGGGGGCCAACGTCCTGACTTTC. Translation gives CANGRDRGANVLTF.

This clonotype was detected ten times or more. V gene TRBV20-1 combines with J gene TRBJ2-7; D remains ambiguous. The CDR3 is made up of 18 amino acids. The V end lost 0 bases, the J end lost 5 bases, and 26 bases lay between the germline ends. Germline loops: CDR1 DFQATT, CDR2 SNEGSKA (reference sequence). Here the CDR3 reads CSARDEYGATSTGHEQYF. DNA of the CDR3: TGCAGTGCTAGAGATGAGTACGGTGCCACCTCGACGGGTCACGAGCAGTACTTC.

The chain recombines TRBV5-1 with TRBJ2-6, with D possibly called TRBD1 or TRBD2 (6 bases each). From germline, CDR1 is SGHRS and CDR2 YFSETQ. The CDR3 covers 14 residues. V shed 7 bases and J shed 2 bases, with 10 bases lying between them. The CDR3 protein is CASSGGPGANVLTF. CDR3 DNA: TGCGCCAGCTCTGGGGGGCCTGGGGCCAACGTCCTGACTTTC.

At least ten counts were recorded for this clonotype. This sequence joins TRBV5-5 and TRBJ2-7, with 7 bases identical to TRBD1. Germline V CDR1 and CDR2: SGHKS, YYEKEE (reference sequence). This CDR3 is built from 15 residues. The V and J ends lost 0 bases and 0 bases, in that order; junction bases with no gene match: 3. The CDR3, as DNA: TGTGCCAGCAGCTTGGCCGGGACAGCCTCCTACGAGCAGTACTTC. Translated: CASSLAGTASYEQYF.

There are many counts of this clonotype. V is TRBV12-3 or TRBV12-4 and J is TRBJ1-6, with D possibly TRBD1 on 6 matching bases. This CDR3 region has 14 residues. V gave up 8 bases and J gave up 6 bases, with 14 bases separating them. The CDR3 DNA follows: TGTGCCAGCGCTCTTTTCAGGGGTAATTCACCCCTCCACTTT. It specifies CASALFRGNSPLHF.

Ten or more counts support this clonotype. This sequence joins TRBV28 and TRBJ1-3; unclear D gene. V shed 7 bases and J shed 0 bases, with 7 bases lying between them. Per germline, CDR1 MDHEN and CDR2 SYDVKM. CDR3 length: 13 residues. For the CDR3, the DNA is TGTGCCAGCATTCAGTACTCTGGAAACACCATATATTTT. This codes for CASIQYSGNTIYF. Full variable domain (rest looked up from reference TRBV28 and TRBJ1-3): DVKVTQSSRYLVKRTGEKVFLECVQDMDHENMFWYRQDPGLGLRLIYFSYDVKMKEKGDIPEGYSVSREKKERFSLILESASTNQTSMYLCASIQYSGNTIYFGEGSWLTVV.

This clonotype was detected a few times. The chain couples TRBV19 to TRBJ1-5; 8 bases map to TRBD1. This CDR3 has 15 residues. Trimming at V came to 4 bases and at J to 6 bases, leaving 8 bases not matched to a gene. Germline CDR1 LNHDA, CDR2 SQIVND (reference sequence). The CDR3 nucleotides are TGTGCCAGTAGTAGGACCGGACAGGGTCGTCAGCCCCAGCATTTT. Translation gives CASSRTGQGRQPQHF.

This clonotype was seen many times. V usage is TRBV11-2 and J usage is TRBJ2-7, with 7 bases matching TRBD2. The CDR3 consists of 15 residues. Trimming took 3 bases from V and 4 from J; bases not matched to a gene: 9. Germline V CDR1 and CDR2: SGHAT, FQNNGV. The CDR3 reads CASSLTSPFSYEQYF. CDR3 in DNA: TGTGCCAGCAGCTTGACTAGCCCTTTTTCATACGAGCAGTACTTC.

This clonotype has more than one count but fewer than ten. The chain has TRBV5-1 and TRBJ1-1; 12 bases agree with TRBD1. V lost 1 base, J lost 3 bases, and 13 bases stayed unmatched. CDR1 is SGHRS and CDR2 is YFSETQ in the germline V gene. The CDR3 spans 19 residues. CDR3: CASSLPHGTGGFGDTEAFF. As DNA, the CDR3 is TGCGCCAGCAGCTTGCCCCATGGGACAGGGGGCTTCGGGGACACTGAAGCTTTCTTT.

This clonotype was seen repeatedly, ten times or more. The rearrangement uses TRBV29-1 and TRBJ2-2; 8 bases map to TRBD2. CDR3 length equals 16 residues. The ends lost 0 bases at V and 2 bases at J; junction bases unmatched: 5. Germline values: CDR1 SQVTM, CDR2 ANQGSEA. The CDR3 here is CSVEDRSGSNTGELFF. CDR3 bases: TGCAGCGTTGAAGATCGAAGCGGGAGTAACACCGGGGAGCTGTTTTTT.

This clonotype was picked up many times. This CDR3 is CASSQREAFNTGELFF. In DNA form, the CDR3 reads TGTGCCAGCAGCCAGCGGGAGGCCTTCAACACCGGGGAGCTGTTTTTT. This chain links TRBV28 with TRBJ2-2; TRBD2 matches at 9 bases. The CDR3 has 16 amino acids. Germline V gene data show CDR1 as MDHEN and CDR2 as SYDVKM. The V and J ends lost 6 bases and 2 bases, in that order; junction bases with no gene match: 7.

This clonotype was seen only a few times. The rearrangement uses TRBV6-1 and TRBJ2-6; D uncertain. The CDR3 sequence is 14 residues long. CDR1 and CDR2 (germline): MNHNS, SASEGT. V was shortened by 6 bases and J by 0 bases, with 6 bases between the two germline ends. The CDR3 bases are TGTGCCAGCAGGACATACTCTGGGGCCAACGTCCTGACTTTC. Residues: CASRTYSGANVLTF.

There are many counts of this clonotype. CDR3 sequence reads: CASSAEDLSSYNEQFF. Written as DNA, the CDR3 is TGTGCCAGCAGTGCCGAGGACCTAAGCTCCTACAATGAGCAGTTCTTC. V and J are TRBV28 and TRBJ2-1; D gene uncertain. Deletions cut 5 bases from V and 0 bases from J, with 14 bases between. From germline, CDR1 is MDHEN and CDR2 SYDVKM. There are 16 residues in the CDR3.

This clonotype showed up many times. This chain links TRBV7-2 with TRBJ2-1; D remains unclear. The V end was cut by 4 bases, the J end by 8 bases, with 6 bases between. The germline V gene has CDR1 SGHTA and CDR2 FQGNSA. The CDR3 contains 11 residues. Written as DNA, the CDR3 is TGTGCCAGCAGCTCCGCGTATGAGCAGTTCTTC. It translates to CASSSAYEQFF.